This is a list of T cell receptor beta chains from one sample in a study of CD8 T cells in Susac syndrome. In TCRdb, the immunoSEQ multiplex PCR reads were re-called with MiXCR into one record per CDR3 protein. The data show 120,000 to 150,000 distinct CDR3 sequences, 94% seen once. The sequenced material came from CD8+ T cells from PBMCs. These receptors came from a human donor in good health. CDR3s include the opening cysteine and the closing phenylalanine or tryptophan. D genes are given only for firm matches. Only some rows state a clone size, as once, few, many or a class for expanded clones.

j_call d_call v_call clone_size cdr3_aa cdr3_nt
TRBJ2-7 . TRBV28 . CASSPQRSPYEQYF TGTGCCAGCAGTCCCCAGCGGAGCCCCTACGAGCAGTACTTC
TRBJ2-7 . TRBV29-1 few CSVEAGSSYEQYF TGCAGCGTTGAGGCAGGGAGCTCCTACGAGCAGTACTTC
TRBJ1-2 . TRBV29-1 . CSVENRFKDSGNYGYTF TGCAGCGTTGAAAACCGTTTTAAGGACTCGGGGAACTATGGCTACACCTTC
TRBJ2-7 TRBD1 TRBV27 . CASIGTGAYEQYF TGTGCCAGCATCGGGACAGGGGCCTACGAGCAGTACTTC
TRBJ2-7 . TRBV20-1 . CSAVTSLSYEQYF TGCAGTGCCGTGACCTCTCTCTCCTACGAGCAGTACTTC
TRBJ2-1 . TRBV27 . CASSWGGASYNEQFF TGTGCCAGCAGTTGGGGTGGGGCCTCCTACAATGAGCAGTTCTTC
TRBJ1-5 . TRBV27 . CATGLGNQPQHF TGTGCCACAGGTTTGGGCAATCAGCCCCAGCATTTT
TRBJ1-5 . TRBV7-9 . CASSLSGVSDQPQHF TGTGCCAGCAGCTTATCAGGGGTCTCCGATCAGCCCCAGCATTTT
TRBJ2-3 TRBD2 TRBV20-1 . CSAREAGGRQDTQYF TGCAGTGCTAGAGAAGCGGGAGGCCGTCAAGATACGCAGTATTTT
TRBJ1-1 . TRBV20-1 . CSARGGRENEAFF TGCAGTGCTAGAGGAGGTCGCGAGAATGAAGCTTTCTTT
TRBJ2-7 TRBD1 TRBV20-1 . CSAIPGTGGYEQYF TGCAGTGCTATCCCCGGGACAGGGGGCTACGAGCAGTACTTC
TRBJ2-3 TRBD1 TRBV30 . CAWSPWTGRPTDTQYF TGTGCCTGGAGTCCCTGGACAGGGAGGCCCACAGATACGCAGTATTTT
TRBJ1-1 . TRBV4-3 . CASSQVRGNTEAFF TGCGCCAGCAGCCAAGTCCGAGGGAACACTGAAGCTTTCTTT
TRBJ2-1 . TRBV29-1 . CSARRESLYNEQFF TGCAGCGCGAGAAGGGAGTCGCTCTACAATGAGCAGTTCTTC
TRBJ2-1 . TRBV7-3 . CASSPIGLTDNEQFF TGTGCCAGCAGCCCAATCGGACTTACTGACAATGAGCAGTTCTTC
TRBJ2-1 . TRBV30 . CAWSWGTGTFGSYNEQFF TGTGCCTGGAGTTGGGGCACAGGCACTTTCGGCTCCTACAATGAGCAGTTCTTC
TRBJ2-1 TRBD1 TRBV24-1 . CATSWGQFVDEQFF TGTGCCACCAGTTGGGGACAGTTCGTCGATGAGCAGTTCTTC
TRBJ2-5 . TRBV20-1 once CSAAYGSQETQYF TGCAGTGCGGCCTATGGGAGCCAAGAGACCCAGTACTTC
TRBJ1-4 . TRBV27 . CASSYTTGEKLFF TGTGCCAGCAGTTACACGACAGGTGAAAAACTGTTTTTT
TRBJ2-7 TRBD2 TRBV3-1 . CASSRRLAGGPYEQYF TGTGCCAGCAGCCGGAGACTAGCGGGAGGCCCCTACGAGCAGTACTTC
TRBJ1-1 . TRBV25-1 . CASRGGGTEAFF TGTGCCAGCAGAGGAGGCGGAACTGAAGCTTTCTTT
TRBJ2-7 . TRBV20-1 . CSLVGSSYEQYF TGCAGCCTAGTGGGGAGCTCCTACGAGCAGTACTTC
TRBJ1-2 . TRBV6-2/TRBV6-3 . CASRTAYGYTF TGTGCCAGCAGGACAGCTTATGGCTACACCTTC
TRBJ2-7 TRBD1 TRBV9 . CASSVGSETGGYEQYF TGTGCCAGCAGCGTAGGATCCGAGACAGGGGGCTACGAGCAGTACTTC
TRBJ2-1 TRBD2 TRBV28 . CASSFRGRAANEQFF TGTGCCAGCAGTTTTCGTGGGAGGGCCGCCAATGAGCAGTTCTTC
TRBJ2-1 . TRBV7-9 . CASSVQSRVEQFF TGTGCCAGCAGCGTCCAATCTAGGGTTGAGCAGTTCTTC
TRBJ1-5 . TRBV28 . CASSLGRLSNQPQHF TGTGCCAGCAGTTTAGGGCGGCTTAGCAATCAGCCCCAGCATTTT
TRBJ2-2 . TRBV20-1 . CSASALGRELFF TGCAGTGCTAGCGCTCTTGGCCGGGAGCTGTTTTTT
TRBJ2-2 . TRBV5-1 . CASSLKQGFGELFF TGCGCCAGCAGCTTGAAACAGGGATTCGGGGAGCTGTTTTTT
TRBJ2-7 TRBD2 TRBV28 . CASSRVAGSYEQYF TGTGCCAGCAGCCGCGTAGCGGGCTCCTACGAGCAGTACTTC
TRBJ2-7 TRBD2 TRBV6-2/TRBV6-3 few CASSYQGLAGFSYEQYF TGTGCCAGCAGTTACCAGGGACTAGCGGGATTTTCCTACGAGCAGTACTTC
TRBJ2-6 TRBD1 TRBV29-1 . CSVADRDSGANVLTF TGCAGCGTTGCGGACAGGGACTCTGGGGCCAACGTCCTGACTTTC